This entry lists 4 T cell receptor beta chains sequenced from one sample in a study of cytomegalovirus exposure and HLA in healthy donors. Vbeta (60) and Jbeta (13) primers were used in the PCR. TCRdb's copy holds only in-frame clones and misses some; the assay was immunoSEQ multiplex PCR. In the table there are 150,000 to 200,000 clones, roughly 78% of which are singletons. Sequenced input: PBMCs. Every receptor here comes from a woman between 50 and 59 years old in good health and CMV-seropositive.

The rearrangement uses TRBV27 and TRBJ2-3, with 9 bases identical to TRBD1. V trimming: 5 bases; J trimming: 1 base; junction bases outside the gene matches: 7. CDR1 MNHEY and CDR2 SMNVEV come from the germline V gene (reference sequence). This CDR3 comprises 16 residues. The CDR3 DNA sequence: TGTGCCAGCAGTCCGTACAGGGGGCGAGGCACAGATACGCAGTATTTT. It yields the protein CASSPYRGRGTDTQYF.

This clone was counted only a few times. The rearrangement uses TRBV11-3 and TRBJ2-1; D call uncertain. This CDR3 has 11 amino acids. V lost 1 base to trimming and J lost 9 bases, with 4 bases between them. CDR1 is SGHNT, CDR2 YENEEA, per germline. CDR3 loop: CASSLGSEQFF. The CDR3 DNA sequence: TGTGCCAGCAGCTTAGGGAGTGAGCAGTTCTTC.

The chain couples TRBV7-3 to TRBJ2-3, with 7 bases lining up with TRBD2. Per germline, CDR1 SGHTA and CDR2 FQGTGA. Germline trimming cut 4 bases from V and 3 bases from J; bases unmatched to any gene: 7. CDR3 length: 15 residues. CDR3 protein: CASSSWGGVTDTQYF. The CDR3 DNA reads TGTGCCAGCAGCTCGTGGGGGGGGGTAACAGATACGCAGTATTTT.

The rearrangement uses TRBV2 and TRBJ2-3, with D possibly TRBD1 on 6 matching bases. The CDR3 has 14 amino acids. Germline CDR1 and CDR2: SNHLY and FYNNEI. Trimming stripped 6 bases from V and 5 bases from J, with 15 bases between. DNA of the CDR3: TGTGCCAGCAGCCCCGCTGGGGGCGAAGATACGCAGTATTTT. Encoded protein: CASSPAGGEDTQYF.